This T cell receptor beta chain derives from a study of cytomegalovirus exposure and HLA in healthy donors (dated by TCRdb to about 2017). Regarding the study in general: An earlier analysis of 587 of the donors reported 276 Gb of sequence data and approximately 120 million unique TCR beta sequences obtained from 180 million or so T cells. Approximately 310 gigabases of sequencing data and tens of millions of unique TCR sequences were included in an early release covering about 620 HLA-typed donors. Of the 398 genotyped donors, over 65% fell in the genetic ancestry cluster associated with self-reported Caucasian donors. The aim of the study was to test whether cataloging public T cell receptors could identify signatures of past pathogen exposure. The study used immunosequencing to profile the T cell repertoires of approximately 630 subjects and linked those repertoires to cytomegalovirus serostatus. A separate validation cohort of roughly 120 different subjects was used in addition to the roughly 620-subject first cohort. High-throughput TCR immunosequencing, statistical association of individual TCRs with disease status, and machine learning were combined to predict cytomegalovirus infection status. A later analysis re-examined previously published TCR beta repertoires from more than 550 donors and added high-resolution HLA genotyping to investigate patterns of TCR occurrence. In the later analysis, no new phenotypic data were used to find candidate immune exposures; instead, reliance was placed on TCR beta sequences and their occurrence across donors. An earlier analysis of fewer than 700 of the donors applied high-throughput TCR beta sequencing to assess whether each TCR beta V gene segment acted as functional or pseudogenic. Donor age, sex, ethnicity and CMV serostatus were compiled together with the repertoire data. In a later genetic analysis, genome-wide SNP genotypes for about three fifths of the roughly 670 donors were used, and that subset was treated as a discovery cohort. Every repertoire in the discovery cohort had been generated on one and the same sequencing platform. HLA typing included class I and class II loci at four-digit resolution. Typing coverage differed by locus: A, B, C, DRB1 and DQB1 were typed in about 629-640 donors, DQA1 in approximately 520, DPA1 in 600 to 610, and DPB1 in 472. Four or five DR-DQ haplotypes were handled as single units for association and clustering because linkage in the cohort was strong. On average, roughly 240,000 unique TCR beta nucleotide sequences were sequenced per donor among 300 to 500 genotyped donors of the cohort, with roughly 18% of those sequences being non-productive. Overall study results and their limits: A later analysis found that most CMV-associated TCR beta chains appeared HLA-restricted, with HLA associations seemingly driven largely by CMV exposure. According to a later analysis, TCR association rates differed among HLA loci, with DRB1 alleles showing the most associated TCRs and HLA-C alleles showing the fewest. In a later analysis, HLA-associated TCR beta chains were found to be more clonally expanded and to have lower generation probabilities than equally common non-associated chains. A further reported finding was that TCR beta sequences accurately predicted the HLA-A and HLA-B alleles for most subjects in the first cohort. Some 15 rarely observed V segments, including chromosome 9 orphons, were excluded from the earlier analysis of 550 to 700 of the donors because counts were too low. Because the 87-base-pair reads could not distinguish some IMGT-functional V segments, including TRBV6-2 and TRBV6-3, those segments were excluded. The presence/absence analyses assumed that sequencing depth was roughly uniform across donors, and that assumption may not be true. In a later analysis, around 17,000 TCR beta sequences were associated with specific HLA alleles at a false discovery rate of 0.05. According to a later genetic analysis, donors in an Asian-associated ancestry cluster had fewer N-insertions in productive TCRs than the approximately 670-donor mean. A few of the identified cytomegalovirus-associated TCR beta chains were confirmed in vitro to be specific for cytomegalovirus antigens. Only TCR beta chains were sequenced in this cohort, and the absence of alpha or paired-chain data limited detectable features. In both the original and validation cohorts, the classifier was reported to diagnose cytomegalovirus status with high specificity and sensitivity. In the study, approximately 150 TCR beta chains were listed as associated with cytomegalovirus. In a later analysis, several top co-occurrence clusters were reported to appear linked to parvovirus B19, influenza, CMV and Epstein-Barr virus. V-gene and J-gene trimming of TCR beta chains was associated with a missense DCLRE1C variant in a later genetic analysis, and the association was replicated in an independent cohort. Most TCR sequences were seen in very few donors, while some public TCRs were found in many individuals. Broadly in line with IMGT annotations, most TCR beta V segments showed up in productive rearrangements about 87% or about 30% of the time in an earlier analysis of 450 to 600 of the donors. It was suggested by the authors that the approach could potentially be generalized to other disease states and immunological phenotypes. When HLA alleles, especially DR and DQ, strongly co-occurred, TCR associations were difficult to assign to individual alleles. Linkage disequilibrium might explain the correlated functional status among segregating V segments, but an unknown experimental factor could not be ruled out. HLA typing was unavailable for some donors at each locus, so association tests used only the typed subset. For the cohort, immune exposure information was limited to CMV serostatus. A group of highly shared sequence variants was considered likely to be a technical artifact of the sequencing pipeline.

The library was obtained by the immunoSEQ multiplex PCR assay. A mixture of 60 forward primers for TCR Vbeta segments and 13 reverse primers for TCR Jbeta segments was used in the multiplex PCR. The CDR3 region of rearranged TCR beta genes was amplified from genomic DNA with a multiplex PCR assay. Amplified TCR beta libraries were sequenced as 87-base-pair reads on the Illumina HiSeq System. Concerning the study's data processing: A later analysis tallied roughly 80 million unique TCR beta chains across the 640 or so repertoires, and around 12 million of those chains were shared by two or more donors. Raw reads were error-corrected and collapsed into unique sequences by a nearest-neighbor algorithm in which closely related sequences were merged to remove PCR and sequencing errors. To assign V, D and J gene segments, CDR3 sequences were aligned to IMGT reference sequences. For a sequence to be retained, a match of at least six nucleotides to both a V gene segment and a J gene segment was required. Rearrangements were classified as productive when the CDR3 lacked stop codons and remained in frame with V and J, and all other rearrangements were classified as non-productive. CDR3 was defined by IMGT convention, running from the second conserved V-encoded cysteine to the conserved J-encoded phenylalanine. The earlier analysis of about 500 of the donors excluded sequences that lacked an unambiguous match to a single V gene segment. An earlier analysis of 550 to 650 of the donors classified V segments as functional when productive rearrangements were above 56.7% and as segregating when the standard deviation between donors was above 5%. A statistical classification framework was developed to diagnose cytomegalovirus status using the catalog of TCR beta chain sequences. V and J gene assignment, in a later analysis, came from comparing TCR nucleotide sequences with IMGT/GENE-DB human TR gene sequences. A later analysis assigned CDR3 sequences and most-parsimonious VDJ recombination scenarios with the TCRdist pipeline. A later analysis defined each TCR beta chain by its CDR3 amino acid sequence plus V-gene family, and excluded reads lacking a unique V-gene family. To address suspected cross-contamination and a sequencing artifact, a later analysis removed roughly 580 highly shared, low-generation-probability nucleotide sequences. In a later analysis, a clonal expansion index was calculated for each public chain from normalized within-repertoire ranks of inferred template counts. A later analysis computed generation probabilities with a VDJ recombination model fitted to out-of-frame rearrangements, and checked the results against IGoR. Hypergeometric tests were used in a later analysis to score TCR-TCR, TCR-HLA and TCR-CMV co-occurrence, with a repertoire-size bias correction applied to the TCR pairs. In a later analysis, false discovery rates were estimated by permuting HLA or CMV assignments 20 times. In a later analysis, co-occurring TCRs were grouped using DBSCAN, and TCRdist sequence similarity was added for clustering within HLA-allele-positive subsets. Repertoires with fewer than 30,000 or more than 120,000 public chains were left out of co-occurrence clustering, as were about five repertoires with anomalous nucleotide sharing. Entries here come from immuneACCESS through TCRdb and include only in-frame sequences with V and J called. Some clones fail to appear in such tables; in the studies checked, an unresolved V gene covers under half of the shortfall, and the cause of the remainder is unknown. That table furnishes V, J and clone size, whereas the DNA furnished D and trimming. This sample comprises some 160,000 clones, over 70% of them detected only once. In total, the top ten clones hold under 2% of the sample.

V is shortened by 6 bases, J by 0 bases, and the region joining them spans 15 bases. The CDR3 contains 15 residues, cysteine and phenylalanine counted. Only the CDR3 DNA stays, 45 bases, in frame from base 1. CDR1 and CDR2, looked up from the germline V gene (reference sequence), are MNHEY and SMNVEV. The cohort comprised hundreds of healthy bone marrow donors. At the time of sampling, every cohort member was nominally healthy, though immune exposures that went unrecorded were likely present. The donor tested CMV seronegative and was one of the 352 seronegative cohort members. Each donor provided a peripheral blood sample, and peripheral blood mononuclear cells were used for TCR beta sequencing. Genomic DNA was extracted from the blood cell samples with the Qiagen DNeasy Blood Extraction Kit. Note on this clone: The target of this receptor is not known. Per-base qualities were not stored, and no clone one base away is much larger.

The TCR originated in a woman between 18 and 29 years old in good health and CMV-seronegative. Sequencing was done on a sample of PBMCs. In this chain, TRBV27 is recombined with TRBJ2-7; matching of 6 bases hints at TRBD1 as the D gene. The CDR3 has the sequence CASRSLGQSSYEQYF. The nucleotide sequence reads as follows: TGTGCCAGCAGGTCATTAGGACAGAGCTCCTACGAGCAGTACTTC.